This entry concerns a single T cell receptor beta chain. This record comes from a study of blood T cell repertoires in COVID-19. About the research overall: The analysed material was cDNA or gDNA that came from T cells, B-cell-depleted T cells, or PBMCs.

The germline V and J ends were trimmed by 3 bases and 3 bases, with 10 bases remaining between them. Germline CDR1 and CDR2: SGHRS and YFSETQ. The CDR3 consists of 13 residues. Libraries were prepared by immunoSEQ multiplex PCR; TCRdb keeps only in-frame clonotypes and omits some of them. This table has about 670,000 clones, approximately 90% appearing once. The sequencing input was peripheral blood. The receptor's source is a woman aged 18-29 years with acute or convalescent COVID-19. This rearrangement joins TRBV5-1 to TRBJ2-7; a possible D gene is TRBD2 (5 bases). The CDR3 DNA reads as TGCGCCAGCAGCTGGAGGACGGGCTACGAGCAGTACTTC. Its protein product is CASSWRTGYEQYF.